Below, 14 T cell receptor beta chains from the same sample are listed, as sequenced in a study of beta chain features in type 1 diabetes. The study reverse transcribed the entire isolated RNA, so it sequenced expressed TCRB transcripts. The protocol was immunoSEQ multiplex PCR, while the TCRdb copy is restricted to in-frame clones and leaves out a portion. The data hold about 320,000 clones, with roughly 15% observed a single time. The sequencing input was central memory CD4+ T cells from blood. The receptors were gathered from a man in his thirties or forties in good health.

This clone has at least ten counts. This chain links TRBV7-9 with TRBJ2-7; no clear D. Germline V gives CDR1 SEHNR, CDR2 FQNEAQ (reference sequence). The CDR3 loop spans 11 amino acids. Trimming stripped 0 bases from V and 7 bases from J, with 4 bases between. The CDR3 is CASSLAFEQYF. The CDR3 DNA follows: TGTGCCAGCAGCTTAGCTTTTGAGCAGTACTTC.

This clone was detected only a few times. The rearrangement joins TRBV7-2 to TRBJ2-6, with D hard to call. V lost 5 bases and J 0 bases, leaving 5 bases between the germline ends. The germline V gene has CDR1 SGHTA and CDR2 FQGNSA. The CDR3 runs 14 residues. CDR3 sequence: CASSEHSGANVLTF. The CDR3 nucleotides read TGTGCCAGCAGCGAGCACTCTGGGGCCAACGTCCTGACTTTC.

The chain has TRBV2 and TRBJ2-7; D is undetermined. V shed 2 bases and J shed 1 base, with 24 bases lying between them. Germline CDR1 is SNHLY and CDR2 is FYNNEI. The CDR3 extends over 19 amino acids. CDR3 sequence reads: CASSEKVGLGLDKSYEQYF. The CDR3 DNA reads TGTGCCAGCAGTGAAAAGGTCGGGTTAGGGCTCGATAAATCCTACGAGCAGTACTTC.

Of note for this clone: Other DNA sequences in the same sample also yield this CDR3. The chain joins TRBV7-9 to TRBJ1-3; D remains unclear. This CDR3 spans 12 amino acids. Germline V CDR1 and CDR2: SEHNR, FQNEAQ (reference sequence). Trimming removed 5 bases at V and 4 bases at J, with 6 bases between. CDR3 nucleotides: TGTGCCAGCAGCCTTTCCGGAAACACCATATATTTT. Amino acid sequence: CASSLSGNTIYF.

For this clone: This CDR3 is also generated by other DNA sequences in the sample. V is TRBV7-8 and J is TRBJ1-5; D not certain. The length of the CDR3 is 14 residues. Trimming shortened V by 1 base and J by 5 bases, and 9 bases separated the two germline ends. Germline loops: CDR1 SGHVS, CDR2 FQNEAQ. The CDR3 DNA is TGTGCCAGCAGCTTAGATAGGCAAGATCAGCCCCAGCATTTT. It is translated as CASSLDRQDQPQHF.

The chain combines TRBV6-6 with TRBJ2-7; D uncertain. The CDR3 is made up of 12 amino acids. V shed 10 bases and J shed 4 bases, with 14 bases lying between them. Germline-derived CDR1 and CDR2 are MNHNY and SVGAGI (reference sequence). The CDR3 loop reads CAIRDELYEQYF. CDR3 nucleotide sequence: TGTGCCATCAGAGACGAACTGTACGAGCAGTACTTC.

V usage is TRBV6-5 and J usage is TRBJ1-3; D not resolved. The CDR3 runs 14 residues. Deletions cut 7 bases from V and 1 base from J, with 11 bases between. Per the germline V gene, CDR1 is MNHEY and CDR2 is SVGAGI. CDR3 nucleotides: TGTGCCAGCATCCGCGGGAGGTCTGGAAACACCATATATTTT. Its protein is CASIRGRSGNTIYF.

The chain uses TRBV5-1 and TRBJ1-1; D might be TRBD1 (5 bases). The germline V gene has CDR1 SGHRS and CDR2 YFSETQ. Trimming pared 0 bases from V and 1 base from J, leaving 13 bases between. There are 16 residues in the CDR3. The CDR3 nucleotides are TGCGCCAGCAGCTTGGGTGGGGGTACCTCGAACACTGAAGCTTTCTTT. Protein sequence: CASSLGGGTSNTEAFF.

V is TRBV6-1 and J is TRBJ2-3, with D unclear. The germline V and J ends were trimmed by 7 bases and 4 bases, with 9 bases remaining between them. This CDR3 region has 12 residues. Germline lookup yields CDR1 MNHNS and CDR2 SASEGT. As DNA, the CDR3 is TGTGCCAGCACGGGCCCGTCAGATACGCAGTATTTT. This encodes CASTGPSDTQYF.

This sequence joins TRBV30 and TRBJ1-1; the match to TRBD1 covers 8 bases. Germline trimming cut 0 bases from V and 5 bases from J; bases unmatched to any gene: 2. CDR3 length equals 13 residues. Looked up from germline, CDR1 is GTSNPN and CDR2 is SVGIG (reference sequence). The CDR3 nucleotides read TGTGCCTGGAGTGTAACAGGGGGGACTGAAGCTTTCTTT. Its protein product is CAWSVTGGTEAFF.

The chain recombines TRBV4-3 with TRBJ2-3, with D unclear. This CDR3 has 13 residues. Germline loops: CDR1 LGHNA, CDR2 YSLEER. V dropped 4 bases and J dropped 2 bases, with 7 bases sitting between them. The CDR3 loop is CASSLQDTDTQYF. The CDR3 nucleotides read TGCGCCAGCAGCCTCCAGGACACAGATACGCAGTATTTT.

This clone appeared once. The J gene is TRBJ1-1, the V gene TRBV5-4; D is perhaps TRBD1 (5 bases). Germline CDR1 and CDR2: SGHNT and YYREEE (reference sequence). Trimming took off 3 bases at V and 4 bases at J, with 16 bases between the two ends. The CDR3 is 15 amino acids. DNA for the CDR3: TGTGCCAGCAGCTACGAGGAGACTGGGGGCACTGAAGCTTTCTTT. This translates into CASSYEETGGTEAFF.

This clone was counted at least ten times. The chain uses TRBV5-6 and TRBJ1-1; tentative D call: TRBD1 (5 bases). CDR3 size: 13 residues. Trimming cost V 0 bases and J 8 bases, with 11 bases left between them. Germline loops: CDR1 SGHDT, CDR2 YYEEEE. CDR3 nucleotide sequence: TGTGCCAGCAGCTTGGATGTAGGGGACGAAGCTTTCTTT. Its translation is CASSLDVGDEAFF.

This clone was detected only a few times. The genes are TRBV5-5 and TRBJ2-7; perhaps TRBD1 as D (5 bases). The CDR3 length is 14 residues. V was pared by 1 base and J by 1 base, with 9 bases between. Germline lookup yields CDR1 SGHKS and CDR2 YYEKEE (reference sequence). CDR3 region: CASSLHGASYEQYV. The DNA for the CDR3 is TGTGCCAGCAGCTTGCATGGGGCATCCTACGAGCAGTACGTC.